The 14 T cell receptor beta chains in this list originate from one sample, sequenced in a study of spatial heterogeneity in lung cancer. One entry per CDR3 protein results from TCRdb running MiXCR on the 5' RACE reads. Among some 120,000 distinct CDR3 sequences listed, 9.5% to 15% were seen once. Regarding time point: blood at routine non-recurrence follow-up after resection. Sequencing covered unsorted whole RNA taken from tumor, nontumor lung or frozen PBMC. The sequences come from PBMCs, collected at follow-up. The receptors derive from a male donor with early-stage non-small cell lung cancer.

This clonotype was picked up many times. The junction differs from germline at one of its ends, possibly a read error. The chain is built from TRBV6-6 and TRBJ2-3, with D possibly being TRBD1 (6 bases). This CDR3 contains 11 residues. Germline lookup yields CDR1 MNHNY and CDR2 SVGAGI (reference sequence). This CDR3 is CASSLDSALSF. The CDR3 DNA reads TGTGCCAGCAGTTTGGACAGCGCCCTCAGTTTT.

This clonotype occurred a few times. The chain couples TRBV15 to TRBJ1-1; TRBD1 matches 7 bases. Germline CDR1 is LNHNV and CDR2 is YYDKDF (reference sequence). The trim removed 2 bases at V and 0 bases at J, leaving 6 bases unmatched. The CDR3 consists of 16 residues. CDR3 amino acids: CATSRLGQVLNTEAFF. The CDR3 DNA follows: TGTGCCACCAGCAGACTTGGACAGGTCCTGAACACTGAAGCTTTCTTT. Filled out from reference TRBV15 and TRBJ1-1, the complete variable domain reads DAMVIQNPRYQVTQFGKPVTLSCSQTLNHNVMYWYQQKSSQAPKLLFHYYDKDFNNEADTPDNFQSRRPNTSFCFLDIRSPGLGDTAMYLCATSRLGQVLNTEAFFGQGTRLTVV.

This clonotype appeared many times. The chain employs TRBV7-2 and TRBJ1-2; unclear D gene. Trimming removed 5 bases at V and 2 bases at J, with 9 bases between. The germline V gene encodes CDR1 SGHTA and CDR2 FQGNSA. This CDR3 has 13 residues. CDR3 sequence (DNA): TGTGCCAGCAGCCCCCATCAGAACTATGGCTACACCTTC. Its translation: CASSPHQNYGYTF. The entire variable domain, with the rest obtained from reference TRBV7-2 and TRBJ1-2, is as follows: GAGVSQSPSNKVTEKGKDVELRCDPISGHTALYWYRQSLGQGLEFLIYFQGNSAPDKSGLPSDRFSAERTGGSVSTLTIQRTQQEDSAVYLCASSPHQNYGYTFGSGTRLTVV.

This clonotype was detected many times. This chain links TRBV27 with TRBJ2-5; 7 bases line up with TRBD1. The CDR3 runs to 15 residues. The trim removed 3 bases at V and 5 bases at J, leaving 9 bases unmatched. Germline V gene data show CDR1 as MNHEY and CDR2 as SMNVEV (reference sequence). The CDR3 here is CASSFRLGGLETQYF. CDR3 sequence (DNA): TGTGCCAGCAGTTTCAGGCTAGGGGGCCTTGAGACCCAGTACTTC.

The table lists this clonotype with many counts. The chain is built from TRBV5-6 and TRBJ2-7; unclear D gene. The ends were cut back, 5 bases at V and 1 base at J, with 7 bases in the middle. This CDR3 contains 12 residues. Germline CDR1 reads SGHDT; CDR2 reads YYEEEE. The CDR3 DNA sequence: TGTGCCAGCAGTCGGTGGTCCTACGAGCAGTACTTC. Translating gives CASSRWSYEQYF.

This clonotype occurred many times. The chain combines TRBV10-3 with TRBJ2-4; no clear D gene. Deletions cut 6 bases from V and 8 bases from J, with 14 bases between. CDR1 ENHRY and CDR2 SYGVKD come from the germline V gene. The length of the CDR3 is 13 residues. The CDR3 bases are TGTGCCATCAGCGATGATCCCGCAGACATTCAGTACTTC. It specifies CAISDDPADIQYF.

This clonotype was recorded a few times. V gene TRBV13 combines with J gene TRBJ1-4, with D uncertain. Between the trimmed V and J ends, which lost 2 bases and 7 bases, there was a span of 8 bases. Germline V gene sequence: CDR1 PRHDT, CDR2 FYEKMQ (reference sequence). CDR3 length: 13 amino acids. CDR3 sequence (DNA): TGTGCCAGCAGCTTATTCGTAGGTGAAAAACTGTTTTTT. Translated, it gives CASSLFVGEKLFF.

The V and J genes are TRBV12-3 or TRBV12-4 and TRBJ2-3; 13 nucleotides align to TRBD2. With 3 bases clipped from V and 7 bases from J, the junction kept 1 base outside the gene matches. The CDR3 has 14 amino acids. The CDR3 loop reads CASSLGLAGNTQYF. The CDR3 region has the DNA TGTGCCAGCAGTTTGGGACTAGCGGGGAATACGCAGTATTTT.

This clonotype was found many times. The chain links TRBV9 to TRBJ1-4; D gene ambiguous. The CDR3 consists of 15 residues. The germline CDR1 and CDR2 sequences are SGDLS and YYNGEE. V was clipped by 4 bases and J by 0 bases, with 10 bases between them. This CDR3 reads CASSLYTSTNEKLFF. Written as DNA, the CDR3 is TGTGCCAGCAGCCTCTACACATCAACTAATGAAAAACTGTTTTTT.

The chain is built from TRBV28 and TRBJ1-2, with 7 bases lining up with TRBD1. The CDR3 length is 14 residues. V gave up 4 bases and J gave up 4 bases; unmatched junction bases: 6. Germline V gene sequence: CDR1 MDHEN, CDR2 SYDVKM. The CDR3 bases are TGTGCCAGCAGTTCCGGGGGACAGTCCTATGGCTACACCTTC. Residues: CASSSGGQSYGYTF.

This clonotype was seen ten or more times. The genes are TRBV24-1 and TRBJ2-3; TRBD2 is a possible D gene (6 bases). Germline loops: CDR1 KGHDR, CDR2 SFDVKD. Trimming pared 5 bases from V and 3 bases from J, leaving 11 bases between. CDR3 length equals 14 residues. The DNA for the CDR3 is TGTGCCACCAGTGCAACGGGGGTAACAGATACGCAGTATTTT. It yields the protein CATSATGVTDTQYF.

This clonotype was seen only a few times. The V and J genes are TRBV4-2 and TRBJ2-5; 15 bases are a match to TRBD2. With V trimmed by 4 bases and J by 2 bases, 2 bases remained unmatched. This CDR3 spans 16 amino acids. The germline V gene has CDR1 LGHNA and CDR2 YNFKEQ. The CDR3, as DNA: TGTGCCAGCAGCCCAGGGACTAGCGGGGGGCAAGAGACCCAGTACTTC. Translating gives CASSPGTSGGQETQYF.

This clonotype appeared many times. V gene TRBV18 combines with J gene TRBJ2-7; TRBD2 matches at 9 bases. Trimming at V came to 2 bases and at J to 4 bases, leaving 15 bases not matched to a gene. The germline V gene has CDR1 KGHSH and CDR2 LQKENI. The CDR3 has 18 amino acids. CDR3 DNA sequence: TGTGCCAGCTCACCAAGGGTCCGAGCGGGGGGCGTCAAGTACGAGCAGTACTTC. It translates to CASSPRVRAGGVKYEQYF.

This chain links TRBV5-1 with TRBJ2-6; no clear D. Trimming shortened V by 7 bases and J by 2 bases, and 7 bases separated the two germline ends. Looked up from germline, CDR1 is SGHRS and CDR2 is YFSETQ. The CDR3 runs 13 residues. In DNA form, the CDR3 reads TGCGCCAGCCGACATCCTGGGGCCAACGTCCTGACTTTC. It encodes CASRHPGANVLTF.